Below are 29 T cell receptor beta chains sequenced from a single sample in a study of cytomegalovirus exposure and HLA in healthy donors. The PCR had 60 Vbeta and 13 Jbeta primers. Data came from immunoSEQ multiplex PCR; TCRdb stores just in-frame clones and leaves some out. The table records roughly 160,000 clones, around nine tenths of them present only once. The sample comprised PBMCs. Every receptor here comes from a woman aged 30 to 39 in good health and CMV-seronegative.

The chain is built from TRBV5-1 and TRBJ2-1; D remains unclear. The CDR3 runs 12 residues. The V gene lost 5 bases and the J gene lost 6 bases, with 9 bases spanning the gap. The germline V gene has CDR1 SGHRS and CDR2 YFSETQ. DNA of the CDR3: TGCGCCAGCAGGCGGCAGCGCAATGAGCAGTTCTTC. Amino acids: CASRRQRNEQFF.

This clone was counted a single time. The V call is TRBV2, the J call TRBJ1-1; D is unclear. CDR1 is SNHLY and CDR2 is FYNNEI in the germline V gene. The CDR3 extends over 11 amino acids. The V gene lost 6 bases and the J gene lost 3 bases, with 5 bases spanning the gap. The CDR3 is CASRSYTEAFF. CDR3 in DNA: TGTGCCAGCAGGTCTTACACTGAAGCTTTCTTT.

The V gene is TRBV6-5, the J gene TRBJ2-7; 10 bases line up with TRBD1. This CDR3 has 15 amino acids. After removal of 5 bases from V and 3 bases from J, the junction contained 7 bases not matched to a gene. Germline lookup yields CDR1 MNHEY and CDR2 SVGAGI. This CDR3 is CASSGDRGPGYEQYF. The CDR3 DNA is TGTGCCAGCAGTGGGGACAGGGGACCCGGCTACGAGCAGTACTTC.

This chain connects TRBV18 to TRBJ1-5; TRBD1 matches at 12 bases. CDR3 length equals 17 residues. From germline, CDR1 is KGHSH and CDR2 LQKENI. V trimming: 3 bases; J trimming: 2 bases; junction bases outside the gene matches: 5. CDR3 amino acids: CASSPGQGARGNQPQHF. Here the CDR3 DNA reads TGTGCCAGCTCACCGGGACAGGGGGCGAGGGGCAATCAGCCCCAGCATTTT.

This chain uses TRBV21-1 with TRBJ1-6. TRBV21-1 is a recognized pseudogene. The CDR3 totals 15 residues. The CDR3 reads CASSTPPVDNSPLHF. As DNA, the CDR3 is TGTGCCAGCAGCACCCCCCCGGTAGATAATTCACCCCTCCACTTT.

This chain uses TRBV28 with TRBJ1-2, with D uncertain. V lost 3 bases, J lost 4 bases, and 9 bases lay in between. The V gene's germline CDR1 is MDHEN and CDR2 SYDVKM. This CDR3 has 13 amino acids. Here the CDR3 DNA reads TGTGCCAGCAGTTTCGAGGGCACCTATGGCTACACCTTC. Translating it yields CASSFEGTYGYTF.

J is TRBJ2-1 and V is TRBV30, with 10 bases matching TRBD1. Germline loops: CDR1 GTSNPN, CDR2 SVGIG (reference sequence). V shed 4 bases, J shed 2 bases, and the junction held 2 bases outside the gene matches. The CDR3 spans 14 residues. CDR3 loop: CAWTTGGTYNEQFF. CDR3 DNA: TGTGCCTGGACGACAGGGGGCACCTACAATGAGCAGTTCTTC. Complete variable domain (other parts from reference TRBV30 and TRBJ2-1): SQTIHQWPATLVQPVGSPLSLECTVEGTSNPNLYWYRQAAGRGLQLLFYSVGIGQISSEVPQNLSASRPQDRQFILSSKKLLLSDSGFYLCAWTTGGTYNEQFFGPGTRLTVL.

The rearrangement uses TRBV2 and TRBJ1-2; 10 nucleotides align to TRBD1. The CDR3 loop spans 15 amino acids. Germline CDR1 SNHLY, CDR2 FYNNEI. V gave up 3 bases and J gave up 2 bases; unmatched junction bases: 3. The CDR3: CASSEGTGVNYGYTF. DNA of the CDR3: TGTGCCAGCAGTGAGGGGACAGGGGTAAACTATGGCTACACCTTC. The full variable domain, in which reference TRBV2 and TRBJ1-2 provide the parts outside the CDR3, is EPEVTQTPSHQVTQMGQEVILRCVPISNHLYFYWYRQILGQKVEFLVSFYNNEISEKSEIFDDQFSVERPDGSNFTLKIRSTKLEDSAMYFCASSEGTGVNYGYTFGSGTRLTVV.

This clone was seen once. CDR3 sequence: CASSLTGGAGGYTF. DNA for the CDR3: TGTGCCAGCAGCCTGACAGGGGGCGCGGGTGGCTACACCTTC. The rearrangement joins TRBV28 to TRBJ1-2; 10 bases fit TRBD1. J lost 7 bases, V lost 6 bases, and 8 bases had no gene match. The CDR3 spans 14 residues. In germline, CDR1 is MDHEN, CDR2 SYDVKM.

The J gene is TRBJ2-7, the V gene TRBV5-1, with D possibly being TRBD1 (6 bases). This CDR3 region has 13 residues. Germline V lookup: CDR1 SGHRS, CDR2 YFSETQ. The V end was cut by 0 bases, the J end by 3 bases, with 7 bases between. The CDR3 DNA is TGCGCCAGCAGCTTGGCACAGGGCTACGAGCAGTACTTC. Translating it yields CASSLAQGYEQYF.

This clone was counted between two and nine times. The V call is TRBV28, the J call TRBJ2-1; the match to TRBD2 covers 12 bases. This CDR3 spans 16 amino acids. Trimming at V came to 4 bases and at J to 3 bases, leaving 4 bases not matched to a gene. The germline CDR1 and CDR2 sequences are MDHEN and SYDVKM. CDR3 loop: CASSSLAGGHYNEQFF. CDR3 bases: TGTGCCAGCAGTTCTCTAGCGGGAGGGCACTACAATGAGCAGTTCTTC.

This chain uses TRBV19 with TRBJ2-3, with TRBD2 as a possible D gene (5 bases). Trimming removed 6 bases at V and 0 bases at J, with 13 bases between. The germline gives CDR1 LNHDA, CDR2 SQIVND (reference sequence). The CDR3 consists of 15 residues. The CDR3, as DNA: TGTGCCAGTAGCCCAAGCGGCCTCAGCACAGATACGCAGTATTTT. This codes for CASSPSGLSTDTQYF. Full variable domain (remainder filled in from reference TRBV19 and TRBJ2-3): DGGITQSPKYLFRKEGQNVTLSCEQNLNHDAMYWYRQDPGQGLRLIYYSQIVNDFQKGDIAEGYSVSREKKESFPLTVTSAQKNPTAFYLCASSPSGLSTDTQYFGPGTRLTVL.

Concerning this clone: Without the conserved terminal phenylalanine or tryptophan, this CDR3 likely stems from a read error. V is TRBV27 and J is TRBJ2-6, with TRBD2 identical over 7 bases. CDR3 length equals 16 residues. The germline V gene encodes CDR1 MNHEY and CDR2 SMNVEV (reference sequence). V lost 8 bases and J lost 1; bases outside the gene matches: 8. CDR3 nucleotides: TGTGCCAGCTCGGGGGGAGGCCTGTCTGGGGCCAACGTCCTGACTGTC. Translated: CASSGGGLSGANVLTV.

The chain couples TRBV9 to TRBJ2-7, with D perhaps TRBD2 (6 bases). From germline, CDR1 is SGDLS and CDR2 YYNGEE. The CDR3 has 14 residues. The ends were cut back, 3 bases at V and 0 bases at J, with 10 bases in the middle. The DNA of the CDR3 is TGTGCCAGCAGCGCGACTAGTGGCTCCTACGAGCAGTACTTC. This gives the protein CASSATSGSYEQYF.

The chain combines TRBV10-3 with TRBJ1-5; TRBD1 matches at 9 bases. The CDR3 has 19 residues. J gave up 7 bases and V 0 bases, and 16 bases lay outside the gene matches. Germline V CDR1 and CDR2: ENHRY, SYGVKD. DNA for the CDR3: TGTGCCATCAGTGAGTCGAGATCGGGACAGGGATCGTTTTTGCAGCCCCAGCATTTT. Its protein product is CAISESRSGQGSFLQPQHF.

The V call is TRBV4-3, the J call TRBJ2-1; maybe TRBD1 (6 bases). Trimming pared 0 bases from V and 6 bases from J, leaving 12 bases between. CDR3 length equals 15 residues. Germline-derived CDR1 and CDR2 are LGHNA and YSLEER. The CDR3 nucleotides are TGCGCCAGCAGCCAAGATGGGGACATTTTCAATGAGCAGTTCTTC. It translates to CASSQDGDIFNEQFF.

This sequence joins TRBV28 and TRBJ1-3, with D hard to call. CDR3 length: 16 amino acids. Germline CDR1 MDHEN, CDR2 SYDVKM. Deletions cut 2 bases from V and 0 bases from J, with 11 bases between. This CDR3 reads CASSLREGRSGNTIYF. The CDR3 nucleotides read TGTGCCAGCAGTTTACGGGAGGGCCGCTCTGGAAACACCATATATTTT.

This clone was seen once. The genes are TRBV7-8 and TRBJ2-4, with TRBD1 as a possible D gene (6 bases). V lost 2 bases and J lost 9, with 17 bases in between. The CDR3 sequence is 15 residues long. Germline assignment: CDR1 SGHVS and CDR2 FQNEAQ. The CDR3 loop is CASSLSRGTPSIQYF. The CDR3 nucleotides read TGTGCCAGCAGCTTATCCAGGGGTACTCCCAGCATTCAGTACTTC.

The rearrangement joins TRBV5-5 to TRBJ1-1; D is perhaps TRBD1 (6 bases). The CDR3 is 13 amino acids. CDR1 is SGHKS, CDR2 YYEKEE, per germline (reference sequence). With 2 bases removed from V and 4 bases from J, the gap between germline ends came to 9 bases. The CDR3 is CASSLTGSTEAFF. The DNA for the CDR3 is TGTGCCAGCAGCTTAACAGGGTCCACTGAAGCTTTCTTT. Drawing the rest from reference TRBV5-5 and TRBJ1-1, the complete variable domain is DAGVTQSPTHLIKTRGQQVTLRCSPISGHKSVSWYQQVLGQGPQFIFQYYEKEERGRGNFPDRFSARQFPNYSSELNVNALLLGDSALYLCASSLTGSTEAFFGQGTRLTVV.

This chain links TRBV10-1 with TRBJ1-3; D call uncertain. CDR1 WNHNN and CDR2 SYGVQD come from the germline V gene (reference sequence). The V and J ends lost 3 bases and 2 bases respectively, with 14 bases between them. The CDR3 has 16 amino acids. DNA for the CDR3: TGCGCCAGCAGTGACTCTCCGGGAGGAGCTGGAAACACCATATATTTT. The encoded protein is CASSDSPGGAGNTIYF.

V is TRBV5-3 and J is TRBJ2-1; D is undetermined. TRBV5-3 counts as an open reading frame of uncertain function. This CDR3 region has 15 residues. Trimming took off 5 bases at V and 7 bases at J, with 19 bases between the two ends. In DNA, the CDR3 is TGTGCCAGAAGTTACCTTTTGAGGCGTATAAATGAGCAGTTCTTC. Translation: CARSYLLRRINEQFF.

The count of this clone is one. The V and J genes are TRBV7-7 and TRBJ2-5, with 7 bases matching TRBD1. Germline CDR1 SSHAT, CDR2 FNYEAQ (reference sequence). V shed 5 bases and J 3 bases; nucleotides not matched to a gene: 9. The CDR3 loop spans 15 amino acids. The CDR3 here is CASSLLGTEKETQYF. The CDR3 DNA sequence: TGTGCCAGCAGCCTTCTAGGGACAGAGAAAGAGACCCAGTACTTC.

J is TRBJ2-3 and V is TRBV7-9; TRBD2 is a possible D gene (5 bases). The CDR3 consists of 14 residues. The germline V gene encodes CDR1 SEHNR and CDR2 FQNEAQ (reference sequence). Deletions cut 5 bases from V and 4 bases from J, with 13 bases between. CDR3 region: CASSPATGADTQYF. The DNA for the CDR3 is TGTGCCAGCAGCCCCGCCACCGGGGCAGATACGCAGTATTTT. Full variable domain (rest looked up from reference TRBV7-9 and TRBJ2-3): DTGVSQNPRHKITKRGQNVTFRCDPISEHNRLYWYRQTLGQGPEFLTYFQNEAQLEKSRLLSDRFSAERPKGSFSTLEIQRTEQGDSAMYLCASSPATGADTQYFGPGTRLTVL.

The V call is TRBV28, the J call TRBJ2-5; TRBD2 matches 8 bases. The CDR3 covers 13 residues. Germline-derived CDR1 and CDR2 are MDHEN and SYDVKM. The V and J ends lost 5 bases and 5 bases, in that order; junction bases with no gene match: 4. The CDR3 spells CASSPGGPETQYF. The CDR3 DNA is TGTGCCAGCAGTCCGGGGGGGCCGGAGACCCAGTACTTC.

CDR3 sequence: CASSLPREGRVGAFF. The CDR3 coding sequence is TGTGCCAGCAGCTTACCTCGGGAGGGCCGGGTGGGGGCTTTCTTT. The V gene is TRBV7-2, the J gene TRBJ1-1; no firm D call. This CDR3 is built from 15 residues. Trimming took off 2 bases at V and 11 bases at J, with 21 bases between the two ends. Germline CDR1 reads SGHTA; CDR2 reads FQGNSA.

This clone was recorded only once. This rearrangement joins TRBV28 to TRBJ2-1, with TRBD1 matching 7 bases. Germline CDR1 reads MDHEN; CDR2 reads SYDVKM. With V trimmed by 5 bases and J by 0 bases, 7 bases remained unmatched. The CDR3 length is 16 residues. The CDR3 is CASSRLRGSSYNEQFF. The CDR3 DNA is TGTGCCAGCAGTCGCCTCAGGGGGAGCTCCTACAATGAGCAGTTCTTC.

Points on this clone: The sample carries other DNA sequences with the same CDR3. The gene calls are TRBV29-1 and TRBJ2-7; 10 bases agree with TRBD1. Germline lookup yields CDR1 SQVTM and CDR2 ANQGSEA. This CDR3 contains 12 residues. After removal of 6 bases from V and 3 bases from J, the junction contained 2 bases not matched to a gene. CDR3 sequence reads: CSVRDRGYEQYF. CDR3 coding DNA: TGCAGCGTCCGGGACAGGGGCTACGAGCAGTACTTC.

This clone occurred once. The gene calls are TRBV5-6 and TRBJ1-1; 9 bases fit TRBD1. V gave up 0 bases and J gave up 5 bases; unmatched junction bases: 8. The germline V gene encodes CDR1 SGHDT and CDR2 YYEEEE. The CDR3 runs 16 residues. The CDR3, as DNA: TGTGCCAGCAGCTTGGCAACGGGACAGGGTGGGACTGAAGCTTTCTTT. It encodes CASSLATGQGGTEAFF.

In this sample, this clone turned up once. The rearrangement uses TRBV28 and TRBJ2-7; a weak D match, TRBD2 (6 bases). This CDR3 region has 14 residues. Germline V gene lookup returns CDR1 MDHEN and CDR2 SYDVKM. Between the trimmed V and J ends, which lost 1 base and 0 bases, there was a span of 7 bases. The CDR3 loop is CASSLSGSSYEQYF. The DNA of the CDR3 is TGTGCCAGCAGTTTATCCGGGAGCTCCTACGAGCAGTACTTC.